A single sample is the source of the 20 T cell receptor beta chains below, sequenced in a study of beta chain features in type 1 diabetes (dated 2018 in TCRdb). The method behind the library was the immunoSEQ multiplex PCR assay. All of the isolated RNA was reverse transcribed with the High Capacity cDNA Reverse Transcription Kit, so expressed TCRB transcripts were sequenced. Sourced from immuneACCESS, this table was stored by TCRdb with only in-frame sequences that have V and J called. A share of the clones is absent; for the studies checked, an unresolved V gene accounts for under half, and the remainder has no known explanation. The table for this sample lists 200,000 to 250,000 clones; roughly 13% of them were counted only once. The top ten hold 0.019% of the sample. These receptors' targets are unknown. Broad study findings and their caveats: Type 1 diabetes patients showed a moderate but significant shortening of TCRB CDR3 length in all four CD4+ subsets.

The sample was naive CD4+ T cells from blood. This specimen's cell subset or site label, per the study, means: true naive CD4+ T cells. The receptor source for this set is a man aged 25-45 years with type 1 diabetes.

The J gene is TRBJ2-7, the V gene TRBV13, with a weak D call TRBD1 (5 bases). V was clipped by 5 bases and J by 2 bases, with 16 bases between them. This CDR3 comprises 15 residues. Germline V gene sequence: CDR1 PRHDT, CDR2 FYEKMQ (reference sequence). The CDR3: CASSGRRGPTYEQYF. Written as DNA, the CDR3 is TGTGCCAGCAGCGGACGTAGGGGCCCCACCTACGAGCAGTACTTC.

This chain joins TRBV7-9 and TRBJ1-1, with D maybe TRBD1 (6 bases). Trimming left V 4 bases short and J 1 base short, with 16 bases between. This CDR3 region has 16 residues. The germline gives CDR1 SEHNR, CDR2 FQNEAQ (reference sequence). The CDR3 sequence: CASSSDWTETNTEAFF. Written as DNA, the CDR3 is TGTGCCAGCAGCTCGGACTGGACAGAGACGAACACTGAAGCTTTCTTT.

The chain uses TRBV9 and TRBJ2-7; D ambiguous. Germline V lookup: CDR1 SGDLS, CDR2 YYNGEE. This CDR3 has 14 residues. The V and J ends lost 2 bases and 0 bases respectively, with 9 bases between them. The CDR3 DNA reads TGTGCCAGCAGCGTTGACCCTAGCTCCTACGAGCAGTACTTC. Translated, it gives CASSVDPSSYEQYF.

The chain uses TRBV6-1 and TRBJ2-7; D is perhaps TRBD1 (6 bases). CDR1 MNHNS and CDR2 SASEGT come from the germline V gene. CDR3 size: 14 residues. Trimming cost V 2 bases and J 4 bases, with 12 bases left between them. The CDR3 reads CASSETWDIYEQYF. The CDR3 nucleotides are TGTGCCAGCAGTGAAACTTGGGACATTTACGAGCAGTACTTC.

The CDR3 coding sequence is TGCGCCAGCAGCTTAAGCCCTAGCGGCTACAATGAGCAGTTCTTC. Protein sequence: CASSLSPSGYNEQFF. The chain carries TRBV5-1 and TRBJ2-1; 7 bases agree with TRBD2. The CDR3 has 15 residues. Germline CDR1 SGHRS, CDR2 YFSETQ. V gave up 2 bases and J gave up 3 bases; unmatched junction bases: 5.

Remarks on this clone: In the same sample, other DNA sequences code for this CDR3. The rearrangement links TRBV18 to TRBJ1-1; no clear D. Trimming stripped 2 bases from V and 1 base from J, with 5 bases between. Germline V lookup: CDR1 KGHSH, CDR2 LQKENI. The CDR3 sequence is 13 residues long. CDR3 bases: TGTGCCAGCTCACCAGAGCGGAACACTGAAGCTTTCTTT. This encodes CASSPERNTEAFF.

This clone was seen a handful of times. This chain uses TRBV4-1 with TRBJ1-1, with unresolved D. V gave up 0 bases and J gave up 1 base, with 9 bases separating them. CDR1 MGHRA and CDR2 YSYEKL come from the germline V gene. The CDR3 extends over 15 amino acids. CDR3 protein: CASSQESNRNTEAFF. CDR3 in DNA: TGCGCCAGCAGCCAAGAAAGTAACAGGAACACTGAAGCTTTCTTT.

This chain links TRBV5-1 with TRBJ1-3, with a weak D call TRBD1 (5 bases). The ends were cut back, 2 bases at V and 4 bases at J, with 13 bases in the middle. The germline gives CDR1 SGHRS, CDR2 YFSETQ. The CDR3 runs 15 residues. The CDR3 nucleotides read TGCGCCAGCAGCTTCGGAGGGGCTACGGGAAACACCATATATTTT. This encodes CASSFGGATGNTIYF.

The gene calls are TRBV29-1 and TRBJ1-1, with TRBD1 matching over 7 bases. Trimming removed 4 bases from V and 2 bases from J; junction bases left unmatched: 7. There are 14 residues in the CDR3. The V gene's germline CDR1 is SQVTM and CDR2 ANQGSEA. The CDR3 sequence: CSVAGTETNTEAFF. CDR3 sequence (DNA): TGCAGCGTTGCCGGGACAGAGACAAACACTGAAGCTTTCTTT.

In its sample, this clone was seen a few times. This CDR3 reads CASSIQGWTEAFF. The CDR3 nucleotides read TGTGCCAGCAGCATACAGGGGTGGACTGAAGCTTTCTTT. The chain links TRBV11-2 to TRBJ1-1; 7 bases are a match to TRBD1. Germline-derived CDR1 and CDR2 are SGHAT and FQNNGV. V was pared by 5 bases and J by 5 bases, with 5 bases of the junction left unmatched. The CDR3 sequence is 13 residues long.

The V gene is TRBV6-6, the J gene TRBJ2-1; 14 bases are a match to TRBD2. J lost 9 bases, V lost 5 bases, and 6 bases had no gene match. The CDR3 is 15 amino acids. Germline CDR1 reads MNHNY; CDR2 reads SVGAGI (reference sequence). CDR3 region: CASSAGLAGVGEQFF. In DNA, the CDR3 is TGTGCCAGCAGTGCGGGACTAGCGGGAGTCGGTGAGCAGTTCTTC.

The chain links TRBV4-1 to TRBJ1-1, with TRBD1 matching 8 bases. The germline gives CDR1 MGHRA, CDR2 YSYEKL. The CDR3 has 16 amino acids. V lost 3 bases and J lost 1; bases outside the gene matches: 7. Here the CDR3 reads CASSHGQGTRNTEAFF. The CDR3 DNA sequence: TGCGCCAGCAGCCACGGACAGGGAACAAGGAACACTGAAGCTTTCTTT.

CDR3: CAWSSSGSYEQYF. CDR3 DNA: TGTGCCTGGAGTAGTAGCGGGTCCTACGAGCAGTACTTC. The chain links TRBV30 to TRBJ2-7, with 7 bases aligning to TRBD2. Germline loops: CDR1 GTSNPN, CDR2 SVGIG (reference sequence). This CDR3 comprises 13 residues. With 2 bases clipped from V and 1 base from J, the junction kept 2 bases outside the gene matches.

This clone was detected a few times. The rearrangement joins TRBV11-2 to TRBJ2-2, with D possibly being TRBD1 (6 bases). Deletions cut 4 bases from V and 3 bases from J, with 9 bases between. The CDR3 runs 14 residues. Germline V CDR1 and CDR2: SGHAT, FQNNGV. The CDR3 loop is CASSSRGDTGELFF. The CDR3, as DNA: TGTGCCAGCAGCTCCAGGGGAGACACCGGGGAGCTGTTTTTT.

This clone came up a few times. The rearrangement joins TRBV29-1 to TRBJ2-1; 8 nucleotides match TRBD2. The germline CDR1 and CDR2 sequences are SQVTM and ANQGSEA. CDR3 length equals 18 residues. Losses at the gene ends were 6 bases for V and 4 bases for J; bases not matched to a gene: 20. In DNA form, the CDR3 reads TGCAGCGTCCTCGGCGGGGGGACCCGAGGAGGTCATTACAATGAGCAGTTCTTC. It is translated as CSVLGGGTRGGHYNEQFF.

The chain is built from TRBV11-2 and TRBJ2-2; possible D gene TRBD2, 5 bases. The CDR3 sequence is 14 residues long. CDR1 and CDR2 from the germline V gene are SGHAT and FQNNGV. With 10 bases removed from V and 6 bases from J, the gap between germline ends came to 18 bases. The CDR3 DNA reads TGTGCCACCGGCGGGCGGTTAGGCGCCGGGGAGCTGTTTTTT. Its protein is CATGGRLGAGELFF.

The chain joins TRBV28 to TRBJ1-2; D not resolved. CDR1 and CDR2 from the germline V gene are MDHEN and SYDVKM. V was pared by 7 bases and J by 3 bases, with 9 bases between. This CDR3 is 12 amino acids long. DNA for the CDR3: TGTGCCAGCAAACTTAACGACTATGGCTACACCTTC. It yields the protein CASKLNDYGYTF.

The chain employs TRBV9 and TRBJ1-2; D possibly corresponds to TRBD1 (5 bases). V was shortened by 4 bases and J by 8 bases, with 18 bases between the two germline ends. Germline lookup yields CDR1 SGDLS and CDR2 YYNGEE. The CDR3 consists of 14 residues. CDR3 amino acids: CASSPRQSLEGYTF. The CDR3 DNA is TGTGCCAGCAGCCCGCGACAGAGCCTCGAGGGCTACACCTTC.

This clone has just a few counts. Other DNA variants within this sample encode the same CDR3. The chain carries TRBV5-1 and TRBJ1-1; 8 positions agree with TRBD1. With 3 bases clipped from V and 0 bases from J, the junction kept 1 base outside the gene matches. The CDR3 loop spans 14 amino acids. The germline V gene encodes CDR1 SGHRS and CDR2 YFSETQ. CDR3 protein: CASSSGGVNTEAFF. DNA for the CDR3: TGCGCCAGCAGCTCAGGGGGCGTGAACACTGAAGCTTTCTTT.

There are a few counts of this clone. The rearrangement uses TRBV9 and TRBJ2-7; TRBD2 matches 7 bases. Germline V gene lookup returns CDR1 SGDLS and CDR2 YYNGEE. Trimming took 3 bases from V and 2 from J; bases not matched to a gene: 11. The CDR3 spans 16 residues. The CDR3 spells CASSAGGGPGTYEQYF. Here the CDR3 DNA reads TGTGCCAGCAGCGCGGGGGGAGGGCCGGGGACCTACGAGCAGTACTTC.